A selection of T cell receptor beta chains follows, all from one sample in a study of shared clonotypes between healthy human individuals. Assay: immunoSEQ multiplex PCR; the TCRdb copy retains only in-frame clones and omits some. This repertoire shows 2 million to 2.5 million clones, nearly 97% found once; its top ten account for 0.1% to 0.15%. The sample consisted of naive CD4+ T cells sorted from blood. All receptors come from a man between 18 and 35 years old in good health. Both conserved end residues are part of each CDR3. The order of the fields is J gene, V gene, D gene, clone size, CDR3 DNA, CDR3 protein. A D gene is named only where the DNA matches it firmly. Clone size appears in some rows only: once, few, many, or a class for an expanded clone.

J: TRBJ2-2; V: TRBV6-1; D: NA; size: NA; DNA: TGTGCCAGCCGTCAAAGGGACGCCGCCACCGGGGAGCTGTTTTTT; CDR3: CASRQRDAATGELFF
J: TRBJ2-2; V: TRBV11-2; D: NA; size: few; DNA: TGTGCCAGCAGCTTAGTCACAGTTAACACCGGGGAGCTGTTTTTT; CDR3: CASSLVTVNTGELFF
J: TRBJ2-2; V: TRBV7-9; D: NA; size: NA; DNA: TGTGCCAGCAGAGAAGGGAGATACCTAAACACCGGGGAGCTGTTTTTT; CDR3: CASREGRYLNTGELFF
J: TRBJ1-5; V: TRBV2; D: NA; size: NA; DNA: TGTGCCAGCAGTCCGGGGGTCAATCAGCCCCAGCATTTT; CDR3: CASSPGVNQPQHF
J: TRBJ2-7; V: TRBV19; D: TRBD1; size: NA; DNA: TGTGCCAGTAGTACCCTCCCGGGACAGGGGGCTAACGAGCAGTACTTC; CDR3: CASSTLPGQGANEQYF
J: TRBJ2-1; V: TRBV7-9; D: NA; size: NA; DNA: TGTGCCAGCAGCTCAACCGGGACTGCCAACAATGAGCAGTTCTTC; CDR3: CASSSTGTANNEQFF
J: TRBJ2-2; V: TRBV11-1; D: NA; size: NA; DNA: TGTGCCAGCAGCTTCTTAGAGGCGGGGGAGCTGTTTTTT; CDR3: CASSFLEAGELFF
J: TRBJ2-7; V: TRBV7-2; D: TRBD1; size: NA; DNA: TGTGCCAGCAGCCGGGACAGGTTAATCACCTACGAGCAGTACTTC; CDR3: CASSRDRLITYEQYF
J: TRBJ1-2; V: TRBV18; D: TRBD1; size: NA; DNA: TGTGCCAGCTCACCAGCCGGGACAGGGAACTATGGCTACACCTTC; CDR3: CASSPAGTGNYGYTF
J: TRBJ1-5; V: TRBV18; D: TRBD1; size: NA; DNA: TGTGCCAGCTCACCAAGGGGGCAGGGCAATCAGCCCCAGCATTTT; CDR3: CASSPRGQGNQPQHF
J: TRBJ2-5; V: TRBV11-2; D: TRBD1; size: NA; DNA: TGTGCCAGCAGCTTAGTGCAGGGGGCGCCGGTGGAGACCCAGTACTTC; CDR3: CASSLVQGAPVETQYF
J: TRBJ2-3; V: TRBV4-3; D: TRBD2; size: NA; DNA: TGCGCCAGCCAACTAGCGGGTTCACATACGCAGTATTTT; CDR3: CASQLAGSHTQYF
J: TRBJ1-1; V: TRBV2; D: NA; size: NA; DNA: TGTGCCAGCAATCGGGACTCCGGTGAAGCTTTCTTT; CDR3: CASNRDSGEAFF
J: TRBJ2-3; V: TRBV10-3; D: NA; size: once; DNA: TGTGCCATCAGTGCTCGGGGGCGAACAGATACGCAGTATTTT; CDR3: CAISARGRTDTQYF
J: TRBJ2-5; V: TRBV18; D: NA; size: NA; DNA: TGTGCCAGCTCACCATCACAGCAAGAGACCCAGTACTTC; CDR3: CASSPSQQETQYF
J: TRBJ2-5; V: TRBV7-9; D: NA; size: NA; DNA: TGTGCCAGCAGCTTAGCGGCTCCTAGCACAGAGACCCAGTACTTC; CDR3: CASSLAAPSTETQYF
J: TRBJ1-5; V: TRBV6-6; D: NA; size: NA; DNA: TGTGCCAGCATTTTACAGGGAGACGGCAATCAGCCCCAGCATTTT; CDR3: CASILQGDGNQPQHF
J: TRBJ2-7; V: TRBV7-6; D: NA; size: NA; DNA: TGTGCCAGCAGCTTAGATGGGCCTGTACAGTACTTC; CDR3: CASSLDGPVQYF
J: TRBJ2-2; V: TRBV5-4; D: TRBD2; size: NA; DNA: TGTGCCAGCAGCCCGGGGGGGCGGACCGGGGAGCTGTTTTTT; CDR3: CASSPGGRTGELFF
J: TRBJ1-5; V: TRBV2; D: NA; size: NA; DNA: TGTGCCAGCAGTTACAATCAGCCCCAGCATTTT; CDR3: CASSYNQPQHF
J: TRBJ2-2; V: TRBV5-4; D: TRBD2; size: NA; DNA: TGTGCCAGCAGCCTAACTAGCGGGAGGGCTACCGGGGAGCTGTTTTTT; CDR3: CASSLTSGRATGELFF
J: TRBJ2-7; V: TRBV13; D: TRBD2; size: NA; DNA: TGTGCCAGCAGCCATATGACTAGCGGGGGACCCTACGAGCAGTACTTC; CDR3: CASSHMTSGGPYEQYF
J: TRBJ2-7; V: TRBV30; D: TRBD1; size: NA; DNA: TGTGCCTGGTCCCGGGACAGACCTTACGAGCAGTACTTC; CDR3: CAWSRDRPYEQYF
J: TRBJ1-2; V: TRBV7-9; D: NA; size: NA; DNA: TGTGCCAGCAGCCCAGGACCCCCAACTATGGGCTACACCTTC; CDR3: CASSPGPPTMGYTF
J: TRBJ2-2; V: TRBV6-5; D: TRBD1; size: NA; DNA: TGTGCCAGCAGTCAAGAGGGACAGGGGACCGGGGAGCTGTTTTTT; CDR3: CASSQEGQGTGELFF
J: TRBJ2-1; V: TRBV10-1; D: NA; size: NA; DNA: TGCGCCAGCAGTGAGTCGGGCGCACCCTCGGGGAATGAGCAGTTCTTC; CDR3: CASSESGAPSGNEQFF
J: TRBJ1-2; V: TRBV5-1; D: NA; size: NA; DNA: TGCGCCAGCAGCTTGGGTGGTCCCCTAAGGACAGAGAATAACTATGGCTACACCTTC; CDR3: CASSLGGPLRTENNYGYTF
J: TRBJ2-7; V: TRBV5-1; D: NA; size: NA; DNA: TGCGCCAGCAGCCAGGGGGGGGCCCCCCTCGTCTACGAGCAGTACTTC; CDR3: CASSQGGAPLVYEQYF
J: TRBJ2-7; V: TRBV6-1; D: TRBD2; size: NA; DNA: TGTGCCAGCAGGCTACTAGCGGGAGTCTACGAGCAGTACTTC; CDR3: CASRLLAGVYEQYF
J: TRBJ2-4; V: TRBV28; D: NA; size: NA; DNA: TGTGCCAGCAGTTTACCGGGGACGGACATTCAGTACTTC; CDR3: CASSLPGTDIQYF
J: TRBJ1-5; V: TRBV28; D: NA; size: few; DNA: TGTGCCAGCAGTTTATATGGCCATCAGCCCCAGCATTTT; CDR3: CASSLYGHQPQHF
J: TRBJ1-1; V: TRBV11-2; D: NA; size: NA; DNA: TGTGCCAGCAGCTCAGGGATTAACACTGAAGCTTTCTTT; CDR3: CASSSGINTEAFF
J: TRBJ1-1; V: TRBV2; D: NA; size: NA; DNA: TGTGCCAGCAGTGATGAGTCAAGGGGCGAAGCTTTCTTT; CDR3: CASSDESRGEAFF
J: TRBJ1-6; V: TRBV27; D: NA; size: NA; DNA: TGTGCCAGCAGTGGCCTCGGGACTATAGGTTCACCCCTCCACTTT; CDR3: CASSGLGTIGSPLHF
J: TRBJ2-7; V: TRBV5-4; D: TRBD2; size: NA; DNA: TGTGCCAGCAGCGAAACTAGCGTGCCCACCGAGCAGTACTTC; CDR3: CASSETSVPTEQYF
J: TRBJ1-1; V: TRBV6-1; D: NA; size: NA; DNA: TGTGCCAGCAGTGAAGGCAGGGGAATGAACACTGAAGCTTTCTTT; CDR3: CASSEGRGMNTEAFF
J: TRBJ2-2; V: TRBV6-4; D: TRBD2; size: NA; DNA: TGTGCCAGCAGTGATCGGGGGGAAACCGGGGAGCTGTTTTTT; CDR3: CASSDRGETGELFF
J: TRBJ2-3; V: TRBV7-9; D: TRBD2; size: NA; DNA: TGTGCCAGCAGCAGTCTAGCGGGCCTTAGCACAGATACGCAGTATTTT; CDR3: CASSSLAGLSTDTQYF
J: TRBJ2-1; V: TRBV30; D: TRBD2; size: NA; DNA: TGTGCCTGGACGGGGGGACCATACAATGAGCAGTTCTTC; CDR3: CAWTGGPYNEQFF
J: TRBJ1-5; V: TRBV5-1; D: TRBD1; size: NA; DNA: TGCGCCAGCAGCTCTACAGGGGATCAGCCCCAGCATTTT; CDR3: CASSSTGDQPQHF
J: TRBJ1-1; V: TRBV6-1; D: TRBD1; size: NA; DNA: TGTGCCAGCAGTGCGACAGGGGTGAACACTGAAGCTTTCTTT; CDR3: CASSATGVNTEAFF
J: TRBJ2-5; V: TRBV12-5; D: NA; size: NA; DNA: TGTGCTAGTGGCACCGGGCCAGGGATCCAAGAGACCCAGTACTTC; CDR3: CASGTGPGIQETQYF
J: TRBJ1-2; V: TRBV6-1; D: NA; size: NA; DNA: TGTGCCAGCAGTGAAACGTTATATGGCTACACCTTC; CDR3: CASSETLYGYTF
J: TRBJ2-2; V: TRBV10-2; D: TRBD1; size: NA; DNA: TGCGCCAGCAGTGAGACAGGGGCGAACACCGGGGAGCTGTTTTTT; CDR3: CASSETGANTGELFF
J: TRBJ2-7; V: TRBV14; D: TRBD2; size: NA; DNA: TGTGCCAGCAGCCGTCGGACTAGCGGTGCGATCTACGAGCAGTACTTC; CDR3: CASSRRTSGAIYEQYF
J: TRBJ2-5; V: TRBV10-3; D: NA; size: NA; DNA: TGTGCCATCAGTGAGGTGCTAAAGGCGGGGCAAGAGACCCAGTACTTC; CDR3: CAISEVLKAGQETQYF
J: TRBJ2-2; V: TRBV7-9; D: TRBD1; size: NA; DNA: TGTGCCAGCAGTGATGGGACAGGGACGATTAAGAACACCGGGGAGCTGTTTTTT; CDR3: CASSDGTGTIKNTGELFF
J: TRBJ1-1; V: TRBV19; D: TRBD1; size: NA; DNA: TGTGCCAGTAGTAGAGACCCACAGGGGCTCACTGAAGCTTTCTTT; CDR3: CASSRDPQGLTEAFF
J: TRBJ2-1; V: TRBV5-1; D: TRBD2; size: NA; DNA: TGCGCCAGCAGCTTGGTACTAGCGGGATGGTTAAACAATGAGCAGTTCTTC; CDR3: CASSLVLAGWLNNEQFF
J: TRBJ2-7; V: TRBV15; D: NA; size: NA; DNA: TGTGCCACCAGCAGAATCCTCGGACAGGGGACTAGGGAGCAGTACTTC; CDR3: CATSRILGQGTREQYF
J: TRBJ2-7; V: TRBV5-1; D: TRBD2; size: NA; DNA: TGCGCCAGCAGAGTTAGCGGGGCCTCCTACGAGCAGTACTTC; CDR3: CASRVSGASYEQYF
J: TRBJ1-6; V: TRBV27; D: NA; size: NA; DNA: TGTGCCAGCAGTCCCGGCGTAACAGGGAATTCACCCCTCCACTTT; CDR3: CASSPGVTGNSPLHF
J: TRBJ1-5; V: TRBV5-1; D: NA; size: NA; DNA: TGCGCCAGCAGCTTGGCAGGGCAGGGTGAGCCCCAGCATTTT; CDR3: CASSLAGQGEPQHF
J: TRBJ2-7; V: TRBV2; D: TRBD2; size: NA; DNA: TGTGCCAGCAGTGACGGGACTAGCGGGGCCAGGATCGAGCAGTACTTC; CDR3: CASSDGTSGARIEQYF
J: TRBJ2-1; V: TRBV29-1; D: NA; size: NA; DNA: TGCAGCGTTGAGGGGTACTCTTCCTACAATGAGCAGTTCTTC; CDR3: CSVEGYSSYNEQFF
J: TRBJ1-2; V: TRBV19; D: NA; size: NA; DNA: TGTGCCAGTACCAACGAGGACAGCGGCCGTTACGGCTACACCTTC; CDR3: CASTNEDSGRYGYTF